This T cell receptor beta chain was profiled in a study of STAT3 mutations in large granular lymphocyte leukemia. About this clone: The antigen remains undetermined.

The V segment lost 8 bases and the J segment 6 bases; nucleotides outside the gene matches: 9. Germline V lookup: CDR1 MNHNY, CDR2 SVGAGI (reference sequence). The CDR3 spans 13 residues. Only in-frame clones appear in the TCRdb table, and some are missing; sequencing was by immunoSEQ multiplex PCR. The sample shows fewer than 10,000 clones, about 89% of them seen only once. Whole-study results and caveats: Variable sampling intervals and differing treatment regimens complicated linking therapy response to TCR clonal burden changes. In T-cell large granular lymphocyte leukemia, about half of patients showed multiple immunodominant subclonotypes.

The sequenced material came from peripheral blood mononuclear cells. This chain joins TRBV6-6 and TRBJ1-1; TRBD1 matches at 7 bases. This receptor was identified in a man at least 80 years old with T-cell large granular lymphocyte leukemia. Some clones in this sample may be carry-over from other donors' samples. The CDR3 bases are TGTGCCAGCGAAACAGGGGATCGCGCTGAAGCTTTCTTT. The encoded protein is CASETGDRAEAFF.